The source of this T cell receptor beta chain is a study of graft-versus-host responses after intestinal transplantation. Study observations and caveats: Investigators detected GvH clones in recipient marrow, with some emerging earlier in ileum or blood. The study found high graft-versus-host to host-versus-graft clonal ratios in allografts of patients with graft-donor T cell macrochimerism.

Assay: immunoSEQ multiplex PCR; the TCRdb copy retains only in-frame clones and omits some. Of around 40,000 clones in the sample, 80% to 85% were seen once. V shed 4 bases and J shed 0 bases, with 7 bases lying between them. The CDR3 totals 15 residues. Looked up from germline, CDR1 is SNHLY and CDR2 is FYNNEI. As concerns this clone: The antigen is undetermined. The sample holds other DNA sequences that translate to the same CDR3.

This chain joins TRBV2 and TRBJ1-6; D unresolved. This TCR derives from a human patient who received an intestinal transplant, so some T cells may come from the graft donor. This material consisted of PBMCs, taken about 1,000 days after transplant. The DNA for the CDR3 is TGTGCCAGCAGTGGGTCGAACTCCTATAATTCACCCCTCCACTTT. Protein sequence: CASSGSNSYNSPLHF. The variable domain in full, completed from reference TRBV2 and TRBJ1-6, reads EPEVTQTPSHQVTQMGQEVILRCVPISNHLYFYWYRQILGQKVEFLVSFYNNEISEKSEIFDDQFSVERPDGSNFTLKIRSTKLEDSAMYFCASSGSNSYNSPLHFGNGTRLTVT.